A selection of T cell receptor beta chains follows, all from one sample in a study of T-cell reconstitution after alpha-beta-depleted transplantation in children. TCRdb called the PCR reads again in MiXCR, with one record for every CDR3 protein. The sample contains 250,000 or so distinct CDR3 sequences, roughly 8.2% of which appear only once. The sequenced sample was PBMCs, mostly from graft donor cells, obtained 180 days after TCRalphabeta/CD19-depleted stem cell transplant. The receptors shown here come from a male patient younger than 18 who had a stem cell transplant for acute lymphoblastic leukemia, so the T cells may come from the graft donor. CDR3s include the opening cysteine and the closing phenylalanine or tryptophan. Fields, in order: V gene, J gene, CDR3 protein.

v_gene: TRBV7-3; j_gene: TRBJ2-3; CDR3aa: CASSPAVGNTQYF
v_gene: TRBV23-1; j_gene: TRBJ2-5; CDR3aa: CASSQSGRNERFPQETQYF
v_gene: TRBV5-1; j_gene: TRBJ1-1; CDR3aa: CASSGSGGTEAFF
v_gene: TRBV4-1; j_gene: TRBJ2-2; CDR3aa: CASNPSGGTGELFF
v_gene: TRBV6-5; j_gene: TRBJ1-5; CDR3aa: CASSSGYGNQPQHF
v_gene: TRBV7-9; j_gene: TRBJ2-5; CDR3aa: CASSSIGFGRNQETQYF
v_gene: TRBV7-8; j_gene: TRBJ2-7; CDR3aa: CASSLASLAAYEQYF
v_gene: TRBV20-1; j_gene: TRBJ1-2; CDR3aa: CSAIQGAKNGYTF
v_gene: TRBV20-1; j_gene: TRBJ2-1; CDR3aa: CSARVWEYNEQFF
v_gene: TRBV7-2; j_gene: TRBJ1-4; CDR3aa: CASSLVRGRGLEKLFF
v_gene: TRBV7-3; j_gene: TRBJ2-3; CDR3aa: CASSCSGGATDTQYF
v_gene: TRBV19; j_gene: TRBJ2-1; CDR3aa: CASSIGGGAYNEQFF
v_gene: TRBV4-2; j_gene: TRBJ1-6; CDR3aa: CASSQGASWDSPLHF
v_gene: TRBV9; j_gene: TRBJ2-7; CDR3aa: CASSVGTGGSYEQYF
v_gene: TRBV28; j_gene: TRBJ2-5; CDR3aa: CASSQTGGRWETQYF
v_gene: TRBV5-6; j_gene: TRBJ2-7; CDR3aa: CASRGRGAYEQYF
v_gene: TRBV25-1; j_gene: TRBJ2-1; CDR3aa: CASRSQGTYNEQFF
v_gene: TRBV2; j_gene: TRBJ2-2; CDR3aa: CASTVSRGGPSGELFF
v_gene: TRBV7-6; j_gene: TRBJ2-6; CDR3aa: CASSLIRGFTSGANVLTF
v_gene: TRBV5-5; j_gene: TRBJ1-6; CDR3aa: CASSPFSGGVPLHF
v_gene: TRBV19; j_gene: TRBJ2-1; CDR3aa: CASSTRDRDYNEQFF
v_gene: TRBV7-9; j_gene: TRBJ1-4; CDR3aa: CASSLRTGAQSEKLFF
v_gene: TRBV20-1; j_gene: TRBJ1-1; CDR3aa: CSARRSGTPNEAFF
v_gene: TRBV7-6; j_gene: TRBJ2-7; CDR3aa: CASSPPGTSKYEQYF